This T cell receptor beta chain was profiled in a study of tumor-infiltrating lymphocytes in primary liver carcinoma. Study as a whole: All patients had surgically resected primary liver carcinoma. The study included patients who were men and women aged 30 to 69 years.

Germline CDR1 reads MNHEY; CDR2 reads SVGEGT. The CDR3 has 14 residues. The source of the blood RNA was unsorted whole blood, and germline DNA was extracted as well. cDNA specific to TCR beta was made from 500 ng of total RNA, with a constant-region primer employed for priming. Libraries of TCR beta came from three nested multiplex PCR rounds with slightly modified ARM-PCR. The two initial PCR rounds, roughly 9 cycles each, used TRBV1-TRBV30 forward and C-beta reverse primers. TCRdb passed the multiplex PCR reads through MiXCR, listing each CDR3 protein once. Seen here are about 330,000 distinct CDR3 sequences, approximately 65% observed once, and the top ten hold approximately 5.9%. Study findings and constraints: Reduced overlap was seen in tumor-adjacent and tumor-blood pairs versus tumor region pairs. Tumor specimens were characterized by a significantly higher top-250-clone fraction than blood (p = 0.039).

In regard to this clonotype: Antigen: not known. A clone one base away is much larger, so this may be a read error.

Sequenced sample: peripheral blood. This TCR derives from a man between 40 and 49 years old with primary liver carcinoma and hepatitis B virus infection. This rearrangement joins TRBV6-2 or TRBV6-3 to TRBJ1-4, with D possibly matching TRBD1 (5 bases). The CDR3 region has the DNA TGTGCCAGCAGTAGGGGAGGAAATAATGAAAACCTGTTTTTT. Amino acid sequence: CASSRGGNNENLFF.